This T cell receptor beta chain was retrieved from a study of PD-L1 blockade in urothelial cancer. Study-wide context: Administration of atezolizumab to patients began at some point between 2013 and 2015, at 1,200 mg intravenously every 3 weeks. Samples of blood were analyzed 3 weeks (second dose) and 6 weeks after treatment start. Counts from blood samples showed a median of 141,255 T cells.

TCRdb's copy holds only in-frame clones and misses some; the assay was immunoSEQ multiplex PCR. The table lists 70,000 or so clones, around 90% of them singletons. Germline assignment: CDR1 LNHDA and CDR2 SQIVND (reference sequence). V was clipped by 1 base and J by 6 bases; unmatched bases: 10. The CDR3 loop spans 17 amino acids. About this clone: Its antigen remains unknown.

Study-wide findings and caveats: TCR clonality was measured in pretreatment peripheral blood. Clonality below the median predicted better survival.

The J gene is TRBJ2-3, the V gene TRBV19, with 10 positions matching TRBD2. Sequencing was performed on PBMCs, taken around atezolizumab (anti-PD-L1) treatment. The receptor was isolated from a man in his sixties with urothelial cancer. CDR3 DNA: TGTGCCAGTAGTATAGGGGTAGCGGGAGGTTCTCGGGATACGCAGTATTTT. Amino acid sequence: CASSIGVAGGSRDTQYF.